This T cell receptor beta chain was retrieved from a study of blood T cell repertoires in COVID-19. V lost 0 bases and J lost 1, with 8 bases in between. The CDR3 has 15 residues. Germline V gene data show CDR1 as SGHDT and CDR2 as YYEEEE. TCRdb keeps only in-frame clones here, not all; method: immunoSEQ multiplex PCR. The sample records roughly 190,000 clones, 86% being singletons. The V and J genes are TRBV5-6 and TRBJ2-1; no clear D gene. The clonotype was recovered from a woman of 80 years or more in a cohort sampled during active or convalescent COVID-19. The sample consisted of peripheral blood. In DNA form, the CDR3 reads TGTGCCAGCAGCTTGGGTCTAGAGTCCTACAATGAGCAGTTCTTC. Translating it yields CASSLGLESYNEQFF.